The sequence of this T cell receptor beta chain was determined in a study of technical replicates of blood from several donors. Sequenced by immunoSEQ multiplex PCR; TCRdb stores in-frame clones only, minus some. This sample yields about 73,000 clones, of which around nine tenths are seen a single time; approximately 5% belongs to the top ten. V was trimmed by 2 bases and J by 4 bases, leaving 9 bases between them. Germline assignment: CDR1 KGHSH and CDR2 LQKENI. The CDR3 spans 13 residues. Sequenced input: PBMCs. The rearrangement uses TRBV18 and TRBJ2-7, with D unresolved. The TCR comes from a human donor in good health. Some clones in this sample may be carry-over from other donors' samples. This CDR3 reads CASSPGQVYEQYF. In nucleotides, the CDR3 is TGTGCCAGCTCACCAGGGCAGGTATACGAGCAGTACTTC.